These 21 T cell receptor beta chains were all obtained from the same sample, sequenced in a study of CD8+ T cells in alopecia areata. Extraction and reverse transcription of RNA yielded cDNA as the sequencing template. Repertoires were generated with immunoSEQ multiplex PCR, while TCRdb's copy carries only in-frame clones and drops some. The sample lists hundreds of thousands of clones; 60% were seen once. Treatment reported: oral pan-JAK inhibitor, 5-10 mg twice daily. The sample in question was CD4+ T cells sorted from blood, obtained at roughly week 52, from a patient treated with tofacitinib. The receptors were sampled from a human donor with alopecia areata.

The chain couples TRBV6-5 to TRBJ2-1; 12 bases line up with TRBD1. The CDR3 loop spans 15 amino acids. The germline CDR1 and CDR2 sequences are MNHEY and SVGAGI. V lost 5 bases to trimming and J lost 8 bases; unmatched junction nucleotides: 7. CDR3 sequence (DNA): TGTGCCAGCAGTCGCACCGGGACAGGGGGCGATGAGCAGTTCTTC. Its protein product is CASSRTGTGGDEQFF.

The chain recombines TRBV6-1 with TRBJ2-7; TRBD1 is a possible D gene (5 bases). The CDR3 runs 14 residues. Germline loops: CDR1 MNHNS, CDR2 SASEGT. The ends were cut back, 4 bases at V and 6 bases at J, with 16 bases in the middle. DNA of the CDR3: TGTGCCAGCAGTGCCGGACAACGCCTCGGCGAGCAGTACTTC. Its translation: CASSAGQRLGEQYF.

This clone was found a few times. The chain employs TRBV7-9 and TRBJ2-2; no clear D gene. CDR3 size: 12 residues. Germline CDR1 and CDR2: SEHNR and FQNEAQ (reference sequence). V lost 3 bases and J 4 bases, leaving 3 bases between the germline ends. CDR3 in DNA: TGTGCCAGCAGCTTCCTCACCGGGGAGCTGTTTTTT. This translates into CASSFLTGELFF.

V gene TRBV30 combines with J gene TRBJ1-2; no clear D gene. Trimming shortened V by 4 bases and J by 2 bases, and 8 bases separated the two germline ends. The CDR3 spans 12 residues. Germline CDR1 and CDR2: GTSNPN and SVGIG (reference sequence). The CDR3 sequence: CAWNVGNYGYTF. DNA for the CDR3: TGTGCCTGGAACGTGGGAAACTATGGCTACACCTTC.

V usage is TRBV5-1 and J usage is TRBJ2-5, with 10 bases aligning to TRBD1. The V gene's germline CDR1 is SGHRS and CDR2 YFSETQ. Losses at the gene ends were 3 bases for V and 5 bases for J; bases not matched to a gene: 4. The CDR3 contains 14 residues. CDR3 protein: CASSSGQGKETQYF. CDR3 bases: TGCGCCAGCAGCTCGGGACAGGGGAAGGAGACCCAGTACTTC. The whole variable domain, filled in from reference TRBV5-1 and TRBJ2-5, reads KAGVTQTPRYLIKTRGQQVTLSCSPISGHRSVSWYQQTPGQGLQFLFEYFSETQRNKGNFPGRFSGRQFSNSRSEMNVSTLELGDSALYLCASSSGQGKETQYFGPGTRLLVL.

This chain links TRBV27 with TRBJ1-6; TRBD1 aligns across 7 bases. Germline values: CDR1 MNHEY, CDR2 SMNVEV (reference sequence). J lost 7 bases, V lost 6 bases, and 9 bases had no gene match. The CDR3 length is 15 residues. CDR3 region: CASSLLTGRNSPLHF. For the CDR3, the DNA is TGTGCCAGCAGCCTACTGACAGGGAGGAATTCACCCCTCCACTTT.

The chain employs TRBV5-4 and TRBJ2-1, with 7 bases that match TRBD1. Unmatched junction bases numbered 6, after V lost 1 base and J lost 5 bases. Germline-derived CDR1 and CDR2 are SGHNT and YYREEE (reference sequence). The CDR3 length is 15 residues. CDR3 loop: CASSLWYRGHNEQFF. In DNA form, the CDR3 reads TGTGCCAGCAGCTTGTGGTACAGGGGTCACAATGAGCAGTTCTTC.

The chain combines TRBV27 with TRBJ2-6, with 8 bases identical to TRBD1. V lost 6 bases and J lost 2; bases outside the gene matches: 6. The CDR3 consists of 16 residues. Germline lookup yields CDR1 MNHEY and CDR2 SMNVEV (reference sequence). The CDR3 DNA follows: TGTGCCAGCAGCCCACGGGGACAGGCTGGGGCCAACGTCCTGACTTTC. As protein: CASSPRGQAGANVLTF.

This chain joins TRBV9 and TRBJ2-6, with D hard to call. CDR1 is SGDLS and CDR2 is YYNGEE in the germline V gene. This CDR3 contains 14 residues. The V gene lost 2 bases and the J gene lost 4 bases, with 7 bases spanning the gap. The CDR3 here is CASSVRTGANVLTF. The CDR3 DNA reads as TGTGCCAGCAGCGTCCGTACCGGGGCCAACGTCCTGACTTTC. The complete variable domain, with remaining parts taken from reference TRBV9 and TRBJ2-6, reads DSGVTQTPKHLITATGQRVTLRCSPRSGDLSVYWYQQSLDQGLQFLIQYYNGEERAKGNILERFSAQQFPDLHSELNLSSLELGDSALYFCASSVRTGANVLTFGAGSRLTVL.

A few counts support this clone. J is TRBJ2-3 and V is TRBV5-4, with D possibly matching TRBD1 (5 bases). In germline, CDR1 is SGHNT, CDR2 YYREEE (reference sequence). The V and J ends lost 3 bases and 4 bases respectively, with 6 bases between them. The CDR3 length is 12 residues. CDR3 in DNA: TGTGCCAGCAGCTCGACAGCAGATACGCAGTATTTT. Translated: CASSSTADTQYF.

The chain recombines TRBV12-5 with TRBJ1-5; tentatively, D is TRBD1 (6 bases). CDR3 length equals 15 residues. From germline, CDR1 is LGHNT and CDR2 FRNRAP. V was shortened by 2 bases and J by 2 bases, with 10 bases between the two germline ends. The CDR3 DNA follows: TGTGCTAGTGGTTTGTTAGGGGGTGGCAATCAGCCCCAGCATTTT. It translates to CASGLLGGGNQPQHF.

This clone showed up just a few times. CDR3 protein: CASSVSAGTSGAPAQYF. The CDR3, as DNA: TGTGCCAGCAGCGTTTCCGCCGGGACTAGCGGGGCCCCAGCCCAGTACTTC. This sequence joins TRBV9 and TRBJ2-5; 13 bases match TRBD2. J lost 9 bases, V lost 2 bases, and 13 bases had no gene match. Per germline, CDR1 SGDLS and CDR2 YYNGEE. The CDR3 runs to 17 residues.

This chain connects TRBV29-1 to TRBJ2-1; D is uncertain. Between the trimmed V and J ends, which lost 7 bases and 5 bases, there was a span of 12 bases. CDR3 size: 12 residues. CDR1 and CDR2 (germline): SQVTM, ANQGSEA. The CDR3 region is CSACSTHNEQFF. The CDR3 bases are TGCAGCGCATGTTCAACGCACAATGAGCAGTTCTTC.

The rearrangement links TRBV30 to TRBJ2-1; 8 nucleotides align to TRBD2. In germline, CDR1 is GTSNPN, CDR2 SVGIG (reference sequence). V shed 2 bases and J 0 bases; nucleotides not matched to a gene: 18. This CDR3 is 20 amino acids long. The CDR3, as DNA: TGTGCCTGGAGTAATATTTACTTTAGCGGGGCCCTTAGCTCCTACAATGAGCAGTTCTTC. Its translation is CAWSNIYFSGALSSYNEQFF.

The CDR3: CASIMGEQFF. CDR3 DNA: TGCGCCAGCATTATGGGTGAGCAGTTCTTC. V gene TRBV5-1 combines with J gene TRBJ2-1; D is undetermined. The CDR3 spans 10 residues. Trimming stripped 6 bases from V and 9 bases from J, with 7 bases between. Germline V CDR1 and CDR2: SGHRS, YFSETQ.

This chain joins TRBV7-9 and TRBJ1-2; tentatively, D is TRBD1 (5 bases). Trimming removed 4 bases at V and 4 bases at J, with 16 bases between. Per germline, CDR1 SEHNR and CDR2 FQNEAQ (reference sequence). The CDR3 covers 15 residues. The CDR3 reads CASSSGGGKGYGYTF. DNA for the CDR3: TGTGCCAGCAGCTCCGGTGGGGGAAAGGGCTATGGCTACACCTTC.

This clone was seen only a few times. Distinct nucleotide sequences in the sample also encode this CDR3. The rearrangement joins TRBV14 to TRBJ1-2, with D uncertain. In germline, CDR1 is SGHDN, CDR2 FVKESK. V lost 1 base to trimming and J lost 0 bases, with 3 bases between them. The CDR3 totals 13 residues. CDR3 residues: CASSQGANYGYTF. CDR3 in DNA: TGTGCCAGCAGCCAAGGGGCTAACTATGGCTACACCTTC.

The chain uses TRBV9 and TRBJ2-2; D perhaps matches TRBD1 (5 bases). The CDR3 sequence is 16 residues long. The germline V gene has CDR1 SGDLS and CDR2 YYNGEE. Trimming shortened V by 0 bases and J by 6 bases, and 15 bases separated the two germline ends. In DNA form, the CDR3 reads TGTGCCAGCAGCGTAGCGGTGGCCAGGGTTCCCGGGGAGCTGTTTTTT. This gives the protein CASSVAVARVPGELFF.

As regards this clone: Since a much larger clone is just one base distant, this may be a read error. The chain employs TRBV7-6 and TRBJ2-5, with D uncertain. V was pared by 5 bases and J by 1 base, with 2 bases between. The CDR3 runs to 11 residues. Germline V lookup: CDR1 SGHVS, CDR2 FNYEAQ. CDR3: CASSIQETQYF. As DNA, the CDR3 is TGTGCCAGCAGCATCCAAGAGACCCAGTACTTC.

This clone came up a few times. J is TRBJ2-7 and V is TRBV29-1; 9 bases are a match to TRBD1. The germline CDR1 and CDR2 sequences are SQVTM and ANQGSEA. Germline trimming cut 6 bases from V and 11 bases from J; bases unmatched to any gene: 14. The CDR3 runs 13 residues. CDR3 loop: CSVGGTGPTSEYF. DNA for the CDR3: TGCAGCGTCGGCGGGACAGGGCCCACGAGCGAGTACTTC.

The chain links TRBV30 to TRBJ2-6; D ambiguous. In germline, CDR1 is GTSNPN, CDR2 SVGIG (reference sequence). This CDR3 has 14 residues. Trimming cost V 3 bases and J 0 bases, with 6 bases left between them. CDR3 protein: CAWRLDSGANVLTF. The CDR3, as DNA: TGTGCCTGGAGATTGGACTCTGGGGCCAACGTCCTGACTTTC.